These 25 T cell receptor beta chains share one sample of origin, sequenced in a study of technical replicates of blood from several donors. The table came from immunoSEQ multiplex PCR; TCRdb's copy has only in-frame clones and leaves some out. The sample consists of around 13,000 clones, around 93% of them appearing once. Sample: PBMCs. The source of these receptors is a human donor in good health.

The chain combines TRBV28 with TRBJ1-3, with 7 bases aligning to TRBD1. The CDR3 consists of 15 residues. Unmatched junction bases numbered 7, after V lost 4 bases and J lost 4 bases. Germline values: CDR1 MDHEN, CDR2 SYDVKM. The CDR3 protein is CASSSHGQEGNTIYF. For the CDR3, the DNA is TGTGCCAGCAGTTCCCACGGACAGGAGGGAAACACCATATATTTT.

V is TRBV6-5 and J is TRBJ2-7; perhaps TRBD2 as D (7 bases). Trimming pared 4 bases from V and 4 bases from J, leaving 17 bases between. The CDR3 extends over 15 amino acids. Germline V gene data show CDR1 as MNHEY and CDR2 as SVGAGI. CDR3 protein: CASSSSGTPPYEQYF. The CDR3 DNA is TGTGCCAGCAGTTCAAGCGGGACACCTCCATACGAGCAGTACTTC.

The chain carries TRBV7-8 and TRBJ2-7; no reliable D call. The CDR3 is 14 residues long. V was clipped by 5 bases and J by 6 bases, with 17 bases between them. Germline CDR1 SGHVS, CDR2 FQNEAQ. The CDR3 nucleotides read TGTGCCAGCAGCCTGGTTAGTAGTTTCCTCGAGCAGTACTTC. Translating gives CASSLVSSFLEQYF.

The DNA for the CDR3 is TGTGCCAGCAACCCCACGACAGGGGGCTCCACAGATACGCAGTATTTT. Translated, it gives CASNPTTGGSTDTQYF. The V and J genes are TRBV2 and TRBJ2-3; 10 positions agree with TRBD1. The CDR3 runs to 16 residues. The germline V gene encodes CDR1 SNHLY and CDR2 FYNNEI. Germline trimming cut 7 bases from V and 2 bases from J; bases unmatched to any gene: 9. The full variable domain, with the rest looked up from reference TRBV2 and TRBJ2-3, is EPEVTQTPSHQVTQMGQEVILRCVPISNHLYFYWYRQILGQKVEFLVSFYNNEISEKSEIFDDQFSVERPDGSNFTLKIRSTKLEDSAMYFCASNPTTGGSTDTQYFGPGTRLTVL.

The chain has TRBV15 and TRBJ1-2, with a possible D match to TRBD1 (6 bases). This CDR3 region has 13 residues. V shed 3 bases and J shed 5 bases, with 10 bases lying between them. Germline-derived CDR1 and CDR2 are LNHNV and YYDKDF (reference sequence). The CDR3 DNA is TGTGCCACCAGCAGGCCCAGGGGATATGGCTACACCTTC. Its protein is CATSRPRGYGYTF.

V usage is TRBV27 and J usage is TRBJ2-1; 10 bases line up with TRBD2. The CDR3 loop spans 16 amino acids. Trimming removed 5 bases from V and 7 bases from J; junction bases left unmatched: 11. CDR1 and CDR2 (germline): MNHEY, SMNVEV (reference sequence). The CDR3, as DNA: TGTGCCAGCAGTCCCGGGGATAGCGGGAGGTTGAATGAGCAGTTCTTC. It encodes CASSPGDSGRLNEQFF.

The chain couples TRBV5-4 to TRBJ2-5; TRBD2 aligns across 10 bases. This CDR3 spans 15 amino acids. J was trimmed by 5 bases and V by 2 bases; bases with no gene match: 6. Per germline, CDR1 SGHNT and CDR2 YYREEE (reference sequence). DNA of the CDR3: TGTGCCAGCAGCTTTAGCGGGAGGAGGTCGGAGACCCAGTACTTC. This encodes CASSFSGRRSETQYF.

The chain employs TRBV5-5 and TRBJ1-1, with 7 bases identical to TRBD1. This CDR3 spans 14 amino acids. CDR1 SGHKS and CDR2 YYEKEE come from the germline V gene (reference sequence). V lost 4 bases to trimming and J lost 2 bases; unmatched junction nucleotides: 5. CDR3 sequence: CASSLGQRNTEAFF. CDR3 nucleotides: TGTGCCAGCAGCCTGGGACAGCGAAACACTGAAGCTTTCTTT.

The chain carries TRBV6-5 and TRBJ1-1, with 7 bases that match TRBD1. The V gene end was trimmed by 4 bases and the J gene end by 1 base; junction bases not matched to a gene: 3. The CDR3 contains 14 residues. Per germline, CDR1 MNHEY and CDR2 SVGAGI. CDR3 DNA: TGTGCCAGCAGTTCAAGGACAGGGAACACTGAAGCTTTCTTT. It is translated as CASSSRTGNTEAFF.

V and J are TRBV10-1 and TRBJ2-1; 7 bases are a match to TRBD1. Germline V gives CDR1 WNHNN, CDR2 SYGVQD (reference sequence). Germline trimming cut 6 bases from V and 7 bases from J; bases unmatched to any gene: 6. The CDR3 is 13 residues long. CDR3 protein: CASSTGQSNEQFF. CDR3 in DNA: TGCGCCAGCAGCACGGGACAGAGTAATGAGCAGTTCTTC.

The rearrangement links TRBV9 to TRBJ1-3; D might be TRBD1 (6 bases). Looked up from germline, CDR1 is SGDLS and CDR2 is YYNGEE. V lost 3 bases, J lost 1 base, and 17 bases lay in between. This CDR3 region has 17 residues. Here the CDR3 reads CASSEGGGPLSGNTIYF. The CDR3 nucleotides are TGTGCCAGCAGCGAGGGAGGGGGGCCATTATCTGGAAACACCATATATTTT.

The V and J genes are TRBV6-6 and TRBJ2-1, with 13 bases aligning to TRBD2. CDR1 and CDR2 from the germline V gene are MNHNY and SVGAGI (reference sequence). The V segment lost 6 bases and the J segment 6 bases; nucleotides outside the gene matches: 5. The CDR3 loop spans 15 amino acids. The chain's CDR3 is CASSRLAGGTNEQFF. CDR3 nucleotides: TGTGCCAGCAGCAGACTAGCGGGAGGTACCAATGAGCAGTTCTTC.

The chain is built from TRBV10-3 and TRBJ1-5; TRBD1 agrees at 7 bases. CDR3 length: 17 residues. The ends lost 0 bases at V and 11 bases at J; junction bases unmatched: 16. Germline V gives CDR1 ENHRY, CDR2 SYGVKD. CDR3 sequence (DNA): TGTGCCATCAGTGAGTCGATTCTGCGGCAGGGGGTACTGGCCCAGCATTTT. Its translation: CAISESILRQGVLAQHF.

V and J are TRBV5-1 and TRBJ2-2, with 7 bases aligning to TRBD2. The CDR3 has 16 amino acids. Germline V lookup: CDR1 SGHRS, CDR2 YFSETQ. Trimming removed 0 bases from V and 5 bases from J; junction bases left unmatched: 7. The DNA of the CDR3 is TGCGCCAGCAGCTTGGTTGCGGGAGCGGGTACCGGGGAGCTGTTTTTT. Translated: CASSLVAGAGTGELFF.

The chain uses TRBV28 and TRBJ2-7; 10 bases are shared with TRBD2. Trimming at V came to 6 bases and at J to 2 bases, leaving 4 bases not matched to a gene. The germline gives CDR1 MDHEN, CDR2 SYDVKM. The CDR3 covers 14 residues. The CDR3 DNA is TGTGCCAGCAGCCTTAGCGGGGGGACCTACGAGCAGTACTTC. Encoded protein: CASSLSGGTYEQYF.

The chain joins TRBV7-6 to TRBJ2-1, with 11 bases fitting TRBD2. The junction had 10 bases not matched to a gene; V was cut back by 4 bases and J by 5 bases. This CDR3 region has 17 residues. Germline loops: CDR1 SGHVS, CDR2 FNYEAQ. CDR3 region: CASSSYSGTSGDNEQFF. DNA of the CDR3: TGTGCCAGCAGCTCGTATTCCGGGACTAGCGGCGACAATGAGCAGTTCTTC.

The V call is TRBV28, the J call TRBJ2-5, with a possible D match to TRBD1 (6 bases). The germline V gene has CDR1 MDHEN and CDR2 SYDVKM. The CDR3 totals 13 residues. V dropped 6 bases and J dropped 5 bases, with 13 bases sitting between them. The CDR3: CASRGRGMETQYF. CDR3 coding DNA: TGTGCCAGCAGGGGCAGGGGTATGGAGACCCAGTACTTC.

The genes are TRBV14 and TRBJ2-7; unclear D gene. The CDR3 is 17 residues long. V lost 0 bases to trimming and J lost 0 bases, with 15 bases between them. The germline CDR1 and CDR2 sequences are SGHDN and FVKESK. CDR3 region: CASSQDLSPGYSYEQYF. CDR3 nucleotide sequence: TGTGCCAGCAGCCAAGATCTTTCTCCAGGTTACTCCTACGAGCAGTACTTC.

This chain uses TRBV27 with TRBJ2-2; weak D call: TRBD1 (5 bases). The CDR3 consists of 15 residues. CDR1 and CDR2 from the germline V gene are MNHEY and SMNVEV (reference sequence). Trimming shortened V by 5 bases and J by 2 bases, and 12 bases separated the two germline ends. CDR3: CASSEQGVNTGELFF. CDR3 sequence (DNA): TGTGCCAGCAGTGAGCAGGGTGTAAACACCGGGGAGCTGTTTTTT.

The genes are TRBV11-2 and TRBJ2-5; possible D gene TRBD1, 6 bases. This CDR3 is 14 amino acids long. Germline CDR1 is SGHAT and CDR2 is FQNNGV. Trimming removed 3 bases from V and 6 bases from J, with 14 bases in between. CDR3: CASSFDRLLKTQYF. The CDR3 nucleotides read TGTGCCAGCAGCTTCGACAGGCTTTTGAAGACCCAGTACTTC.

This chain links TRBV7-8 with TRBJ2-2; TRBD2 aligns across 12 bases. CDR3 length: 18 amino acids. CDR1 is SGHVS, CDR2 FQNEAQ, per germline. After removal of 0 bases from V and 3 bases from J, the junction contained 5 bases not matched to a gene. For the CDR3, the DNA is TGTGCCAGCAGCTTAGCGACTAGCGGGAGTAGAGACACCGGGGAGCTGTTTTTT. Translation: CASSLATSGSRDTGELFF.

This chain links TRBV10-3 with TRBJ1-1, with D hard to call. Trimming removed 6 bases from V and 3 bases from J, with 11 bases in between. This CDR3 spans 13 amino acids. Germline CDR1 ENHRY, CDR2 SYGVKD. Written as DNA, the CDR3 is TGTGCCATCAGGAATACGGGAGACACTGAAGCTTTCTTT. This encodes CAIRNTGDTEAFF.

The rearrangement links TRBV2 to TRBJ2-5; TRBD2 might be the D (8 bases). With 10 bases removed from V and 4 bases from J, the gap between germline ends came to 16 bases. This CDR3 comprises 13 residues. CDR1 SNHLY and CDR2 FYNNEI come from the germline V gene. CDR3 sequence (DNA): TGTGCCACTTCGGGAGGGGGCAGAGAGACCCAGTACTTC. Its protein is CATSGGGRETQYF.

The rearrangement links TRBV29-1 to TRBJ1-1; D is unresolved. Germline V lookup: CDR1 SQVTM, CDR2 ANQGSEA. This CDR3 has 13 residues. Trimming cost V 7 bases and J 0 bases, with 12 bases left between them. CDR3 bases: TGCAGCGCAAGAATGGGAGTGAACACTGAAGCTTTCTTT. This translates into CSARMGVNTEAFF.

In this sample, this clone turned up once. The V call is TRBV28, the J call TRBJ1-4, with 10 bases fitting TRBD1. The junction had 5 bases not matched to a gene; V was cut back by 4 bases and J by 3 bases. CDR1 MDHEN and CDR2 SYDVKM come from the germline V gene. This CDR3 spans 16 amino acids. CDR3 amino acids: CASSSSGTGANEKLFF. For the CDR3, the DNA is TGTGCCAGCAGTTCCTCAGGGACAGGGGCTAATGAAAAACTGTTTTTT.